The subject of this entry is one T cell receptor beta chain. The source of the sample is a study of blood T cell repertoires in COVID-19. Across the whole study: Researchers got acute and convalescent COVID-19 samples from the United States, Italy and Spain. PBMCs, B-cell-depleted T cells, or T cells provided the cDNA or gDNA that made up the material.

CDR1 is ENHRY and CDR2 is SYGVKD in the germline V gene. CDR3 length: 14 amino acids. The junction had 7 bases not matched to a gene; V was cut back by 6 bases and J by 3 bases. As originally analysed: The authors estimated nucleated cell counts from reference gene primer amplification. Produced via immunoSEQ multiplex PCR; TCRdb's table is partial and in-frame only. V, J and clone size were drawn from that table, and D and trimming were deduced from the DNA. The sample has a few hundred thousand clones, 85% seen once. The clonotype comes from a man aged 50-60 years with active or convalescent COVID-19. The specimen was peripheral blood. The J gene is TRBJ2-5, the V gene TRBV10-3; 7 nucleotides align to TRBD1. CDR3 DNA sequence: TGTGCCATCAGGGGCGGCACAGGGGAAGAGACCCAGTACTTC. As protein: CAIRGGTGEETQYF.